This TCR beta chain came from a study of control samples from healthy donors and cancer patients (dated by TCRdb to between 2020 and 2021). As to this clone: Its antigen remains unidentified. Nothing much larger sits one base from this clone, and base qualities are not available.

Libraries came from the immunoSEQ multiplex PCR assay. The table was pulled from immuneACCESS by TCRdb, which kept in-frame rearrangements only. Such tables lose some clones; where checked, under half of the loss comes from unresolved V genes, and the rest has no known cause. The sample table records a few hundred thousand clones; more than 80% of these occur just once. About 6.3% of the sample goes to the ten largest clones. Based on the germline V gene (reference sequence), the CDR1 and CDR2 sequences are MNHEY and SMNVEV. Relative to germline, V is 6 bases shorter and J is 4 bases shorter, with 12 bases between their ends. CDR3 length: 13 amino acids, cysteine to phenylalanine. Only the CDR3 DNA stays, 39 bases, in frame from base 1.

This sequence originates from a man aged 35 to 55 with head and neck cancer. Recombination linked TRBV27 to TRBJ2-5; the D gene is perhaps TRBD1, on 7 matching bases. Sequencing was carried out using PBMCs. The DNA sequence follows: TGTGCCAGCAGCCCTCAGGGGGGAGAGACCCAGTACTTC. Its amino acids are CASSPQGGETQYF.